The 30 T cell receptor beta chains below come from one sample, sequenced in a study of high-grade serous ovarian cancer treatment subgroups. Method: immunoSEQ multiplex PCR; TCRdb's copy keeps in-frame clones and lacks some. The repertoire holds about 5,200 clones, with 80% as singletons. The tumor samples were collected prior to definitive surgery or chemotherapy. Sequenced: tumor tissue. The receptors derive from a human donor with high-grade serous ovarian cancer.

The chain combines TRBV10-3 with TRBJ1-2; D not resolved. The V and J ends lost 7 bases and 1 base respectively, with 10 bases between them. This CDR3 contains 13 residues. Per the germline V gene, CDR1 is ENHRY and CDR2 is SYGVKD. The CDR3 sequence is CAITGTSNYGYTF. The CDR3 nucleotides are TGTGCCATCACCGGTACGAGTAACTATGGCTACACCTTC.

The chain combines TRBV5-1 with TRBJ1-2; D is ambiguous. The germline CDR1 and CDR2 sequences are SGHRS and YFSETQ. Deletions cut 4 bases from V and 8 bases from J, with 18 bases between. The CDR3 has 14 amino acids. The CDR3 spells CASSPEDPLGGYTF. The CDR3 DNA is TGCGCCAGCAGCCCGGAGGACCCCCTGGGGGGCTACACCTTC.

J is TRBJ1-1 and V is TRBV6-1; 11 positions agree with TRBD1. This CDR3 has 14 residues. Germline values: CDR1 MNHNS, CDR2 SASEGT. V shed 6 bases, J shed 7 bases, and the junction held 7 bases outside the gene matches. Here the CDR3 DNA reads TGTGCCAGCAGGAACGGACAGGGGGCCTATGAAGCTTTCTTT. The encoded protein is CASRNGQGAYEAFF.

This clone occurred once. V and J are TRBV7-2 and TRBJ2-1, with D uncertain. The V gene's germline CDR1 is SGHTA and CDR2 FQGNSA. This CDR3 comprises 16 residues. Trimming pared 2 bases from V and 5 bases from J, leaving 16 bases between. The DNA of the CDR3 is TGTGCCAGCAGCTTACGCGATATTGGTTGGAACAATGAGCAGTTCTTC. Encoded protein: CASSLRDIGWNNEQFF.

The chain employs TRBV4-3 and TRBJ2-4; the match to TRBD1 covers 7 bases. The CDR3 has 19 residues. Germline V gives CDR1 LGHNA, CDR2 YSLEER. With V trimmed by 1 base and J by 1 base, 13 bases remained unmatched. As DNA, the CDR3 is TGCGCCAGCAGCCAAGCCGCCCCGACAGGGCAAGGGGCCAAAAACATTCAGTACTTC. Encoded protein: CASSQAAPTGQGAKNIQYF.

In this sample, this clone turned up once. The chain carries TRBV18 and TRBJ2-7; 8 positions agree with TRBD1. CDR1 is KGHSH and CDR2 is LQKENI in the germline V gene. The CDR3 has 14 amino acids. Losses at the gene ends were 4 bases for V and 4 bases for J; bases not matched to a gene: 6. The CDR3 here is CASSLRQGTYEQYF. CDR3 DNA sequence: TGTGCCAGCTCACTCCGACAGGGGACGTACGAGCAGTACTTC.

This chain connects TRBV14 to TRBJ2-1; the D is unclear. V was trimmed by 3 bases and J by 8 bases, leaving 20 bases between them. This CDR3 has 16 amino acids. Germline-derived CDR1 and CDR2 are SGHDN and FVKESK. The DNA for the CDR3 is TGTGCCAGCAGCCAGAACCGGGCCTCCCTAGGGTATGAGCAGTTCTTC. This codes for CASSQNRASLGYEQFF.

V gene TRBV2 combines with J gene TRBJ1-2; 7 nucleotides align to TRBD1. CDR1 is SNHLY and CDR2 is FYNNEI in the germline V gene. The CDR3 contains 14 residues. J gave up 4 bases and V 5 bases, and 7 bases lay outside the gene matches. The CDR3, as DNA: TGTGCCAGCAGTAACAGGGGTGCAGGCTATGGCTACACCTTC. Translating it yields CASSNRGAGYGYTF.

This clone appeared a few times. The chain recombines TRBV10-3 with TRBJ2-7, with 7 nucleotides matching TRBD2. Germline loops: CDR1 ENHRY, CDR2 SYGVKD. Trimming at V came to 4 bases and at J to 2 bases, leaving 5 bases not matched to a gene. The CDR3 length is 14 residues. CDR3 bases: TGTGCCATCAGTGGGGAGGGGCCCCCCTACGAGCAGTACTTC. Its translation is CAISGEGPPYEQYF.

This rearrangement joins TRBV6-6 to TRBJ1-1; D gene ambiguous. The ends were cut back, 7 bases at V and 1 base at J, with 19 bases in the middle. The CDR3 is 16 amino acids. Germline assignment: CDR1 MNHNY and CDR2 SVGAGI (reference sequence). CDR3 sequence reads: CASNLWPGKRNTEAFF. The CDR3 nucleotides read TGTGCCAGCAATCTATGGCCGGGAAAAAGGAACACTGAAGCTTTCTTT.

DNA of the CDR3: TGTGCCGGACGAAGCTCCTATAATTCACCCCTCCACTTT. It is translated as CAGRSSYNSPLHF. The rearrangement uses TRBV7-2 and TRBJ1-6; D is unclear. Germline V CDR1 and CDR2: SGHTA, FQGNSA. CDR3 size: 13 residues. V lost 11 bases, J lost 0 bases, and 8 bases lay in between.

The chain employs TRBV11-2 and TRBJ2-5; D is perhaps TRBD1 (6 bases). The germline gives CDR1 SGHAT, CDR2 FQNNGV. V was pared by 1 base and J by 2 bases, with 11 bases between. The CDR3 consists of 15 residues. In DNA, the CDR3 is TGTGCCAGCAGCTTAGTTGGCCAGGGGCAAGAGACCCAGTACTTC. This gives the protein CASSLVGQGQETQYF.

This clone appeared a few times. The V call is TRBV6-1, the J call TRBJ1-1; 7 bases map to TRBD1. The J segment lost 3 bases and the V segment lost 7 bases, leaving 8 bases of the junction unmatched. Germline V gene lookup returns CDR1 MNHNS and CDR2 SASEGT. This CDR3 has 14 residues. CDR3 DNA: TGTGCCAGCACCCAGCTGACAGGGTACACTGAAGCTTTCTTT. It translates to CASTQLTGYTEAFF.

The rearrangement links TRBV5-4 to TRBJ2-3; D remains ambiguous. The CDR3 runs to 13 residues. Per germline, CDR1 SGHNT and CDR2 YYREEE (reference sequence). V gave up 1 base and J gave up 5 bases, with 8 bases separating them. The CDR3 nucleotides are TGTGCCAGCAGCTTGATAGTGGGAGATACGCAGTATTTT. This translates into CASSLIVGDTQYF.

The chain couples TRBV5-1 to TRBJ2-5; the D gene is possibly TRBD2 (6 bases). Germline CDR1 is SGHRS and CDR2 is YFSETQ. The CDR3 is 16 residues long. V was clipped by 4 bases and J by 3 bases, with 19 bases between them. DNA of the CDR3: TGCGCCAGCAGCCCTAATCTGGGACTGGGCGAAGAGACCCAGTACTTC. Translated, it gives CASSPNLGLGEETQYF.

The gene calls are TRBV7-3 and TRBJ2-5, with 8 bases fitting TRBD2. Germline CDR1 reads SGHTA; CDR2 reads FQGTGA. The CDR3 has 13 amino acids. The V gene end was trimmed by 5 bases and the J gene end by 7 bases; junction bases not matched to a gene: 6. The CDR3 nucleotides are TGTGCCAGCAGCCCCGCCGGGGGGGGGACCCAGTACTTC. Residues: CASSPAGGGTQYF. Together with reference TRBV7-3 and TRBJ2-5, the CDR3 gives the full variable domain: GAGVSQTPSNKVTEKGKYVELRCDPISGHTALYWYRQSLGQGPEFLIYFQGTGAADDSGLPNDRFFAVRPEGSVSTLKIQRTERGDSAVYLCASSPAGGGTQYFGPGTRLLVL.

This chain connects TRBV7-9 to TRBJ1-2; 9 nucleotides align to TRBD1. CDR1 SEHNR and CDR2 FQNEAQ come from the germline V gene (reference sequence). Losses at the gene ends were 3 bases for V and 7 bases for J; bases not matched to a gene: 9. The CDR3 loop spans 15 amino acids. DNA for the CDR3: TGTGCCAGCAGCTTGCGGGACAGGGTATATTCTGGCTACACCTTC. As protein: CASSLRDRVYSGYTF.

The rearrangement joins TRBV2 to TRBJ2-2; D gene unclear. This CDR3 region has 15 residues. Trimming removed 4 bases at V and 3 bases at J, with 12 bases between. The germline CDR1 and CDR2 sequences are SNHLY and FYNNEI. CDR3 in DNA: TGTGCCAGCAGTGTCAACCGGGCGGACACCGGGGAGCTGTTTTTT. Its translation: CASSVNRADTGELFF.

V and J are TRBV30 and TRBJ1-1, with D perhaps matching TRBD1 (5 bases). CDR1 and CDR2 (germline): GTSNPN, SVGIG (reference sequence). V lost 3 bases and J 2 bases, leaving 13 bases between the germline ends. The CDR3 runs to 14 residues. The CDR3 DNA sequence: TGTGCCTGGAGGATTCAGGGATTCAACACTGAAGCTTTCTTT. Its protein product is CAWRIQGFNTEAFF.

The chain links TRBV15 to TRBJ2-7; the D gene is possibly TRBD2 (6 bases). Germline CDR1 and CDR2: LNHNV and YYDKDF (reference sequence). The CDR3 runs 12 residues. The V end was cut by 5 bases, the J end by 7 bases, with 12 bases between. The CDR3 DNA is TGTGCCACCAGCCGGGACTCGGGGGAGCAGTACTTC. Protein product: CATSRDSGEQYF.

The V gene is TRBV14, the J gene TRBJ1-6, with D possibly matching TRBD1 (5 bases). Deletions cut 3 bases from V and 7 bases from J, with 10 bases between. This CDR3 is 14 amino acids long. Germline V gene lookup returns CDR1 SGHDN and CDR2 FVKESK. The CDR3 DNA sequence: TGTGCCAGCAGCCATGGGGCTCGGAATTCACCCCTCCACTTT. This encodes CASSHGARNSPLHF.

This chain uses TRBV6-6 with TRBJ1-2; possible D gene TRBD1, 6 bases. The CDR3 has 16 amino acids. Trimming shortened V by 6 bases and J by 4 bases, and 21 bases separated the two germline ends. In germline, CDR1 is MNHNY, CDR2 SVGAGI (reference sequence). The chain's CDR3 is CASRSDIGGRGYGYTF. In DNA, the CDR3 is TGTGCCAGCAGGTCCGACATAGGGGGAAGAGGCTATGGCTACACCTTC.

This clone turned up a few times. At one end the junction does not follow the germline gene, possibly because of a read error. The gene calls are TRBV29-1 and TRBJ1-5; 7 nucleotides match TRBD1. This CDR3 is built from 13 residues. Germline-derived CDR1 and CDR2 are SQVTM and ANQGSEA. The CDR3 here is CSARTGKNQAQHF. CDR3 DNA sequence: TGCAGCGCTCGGACAGGAAAGAATCAGGCCCAGCATTTT.

The sample holds one count of this clone. This chain uses TRBV4-3 with TRBJ1-3, with unresolved D. This CDR3 spans 15 amino acids. V was cut by 5 bases and J by 0 bases, with 11 bases left in between. CDR1 and CDR2 from the germline V gene are LGHNA and YSLEER. CDR3 protein: CASSATAYSGNTIYF. The CDR3, as DNA: TGCGCCAGCAGCGCGACGGCTTACTCTGGAAACACCATATATTTT.

The chain couples TRBV9 to TRBJ2-2, with D perhaps matching TRBD1 (6 bases). Trimming pared 3 bases from V and 5 bases from J, leaving 17 bases between. The germline V gene has CDR1 SGDLS and CDR2 YYNGEE. The CDR3 is 16 amino acids. The CDR3 nucleotides read TGTGCCAGCAGCGGACAACAGGGACGAGGGACCGGGGAGCTGTTTTTT. Protein product: CASSGQQGRGTGELFF.

The chain couples TRBV5-1 to TRBJ1-1; 7 nucleotides match TRBD1. The CDR3 loop spans 17 amino acids. Trimming at V came to 0 bases and at J to 3 bases, leaving 11 bases not matched to a gene. The germline gives CDR1 SGHRS, CDR2 YFSETQ. Here the CDR3 DNA reads TGCGCCAGCAGCTTGGCCAACAGGGGCCGGGTGGACACTGAAGCTTTCTTT. Its protein product is CASSLANRGRVDTEAFF.

This rearrangement joins TRBV19 to TRBJ1-1; D is uncertain. This CDR3 spans 16 amino acids. The germline CDR1 and CDR2 sequences are LNHDA and SQIVND (reference sequence). Trimming shortened V by 2 bases and J by 0 bases, and 13 bases separated the two germline ends. The CDR3 reads CASSILPDYMNTEAFF. The CDR3 DNA is TGTGCCAGTAGTATACTCCCGGACTACATGAACACTGAAGCTTTCTTT.

The V and J genes are TRBV2 and TRBJ2-2; tentative D call: TRBD2 (7 bases). Germline CDR1 reads SNHLY; CDR2 reads FYNNEI. This CDR3 has 15 residues. V lost 7 bases, J lost 0 bases, and 12 bases lay in between. The CDR3 protein is CASKGGGANTGELFF. The CDR3 region has the DNA TGTGCCAGCAAAGGGGGGGGAGCGAACACCGGGGAGCTGTTTTTT.

This clone was observed a handful of times. The chain joins TRBV7-6 to TRBJ2-5; D might be TRBD1 (5 bases). V lost 1 base and J 3 bases, leaving 12 bases between the germline ends. The CDR3 loop spans 15 amino acids. The germline CDR1 and CDR2 sequences are SGHVS and FNYEAQ. The CDR3 loop is CASSLGRGTKETQYF. The CDR3 DNA is TGTGCCAGCAGCTTAGGTAGGGGAACCAAAGAGACCCAGTACTTC.

The chain couples TRBV5-1 to TRBJ1-4; 7 positions agree with TRBD1. J lost 0 bases, V lost 1 base, and 9 bases had no gene match. The germline gives CDR1 SGHRS, CDR2 YFSETQ. This CDR3 is 18 amino acids long. CDR3 sequence (DNA): TGCGCCAGCAGCTTGTTGGTCAGGGGGGCGGCAACTAATGAAAAACTGTTTTTT. This gives the protein CASSLLVRGAATNEKLFF.